This record looks at one T cell receptor beta chain sequence and its context. Other DNA sequences in the sample encode the same CDR3. The record originates from a study of shared clonotypes between healthy human individuals. Using immunoSEQ multiplex PCR, the repertoire was profiled, and TCRdb retains in-frame clones only, with some absent. This sample carries 300,000 to 400,000 clones, approximately 79% of them seen once, and the ten largest clones take about 9.4%. Germline V CDR1 and CDR2: SQVTM, ANQGSEA. This CDR3 contains 11 residues. V trimming: 7 bases; J trimming: 5 bases; junction bases outside the gene matches: 3.

The receptor's source is a man aged 25 to 45 in good health. The chain recombines TRBV29-1 with TRBJ2-5, with TRBD1 matching 8 bases. Sample: memory CD4+ T cells sorted from blood. Subset reported: CD45RA-negative fraction. The CDR3 region is CSAGGEETQYF. CDR3 DNA: TGCAGCGCAGGGGGCGAGGAGACCCAGTACTTC.